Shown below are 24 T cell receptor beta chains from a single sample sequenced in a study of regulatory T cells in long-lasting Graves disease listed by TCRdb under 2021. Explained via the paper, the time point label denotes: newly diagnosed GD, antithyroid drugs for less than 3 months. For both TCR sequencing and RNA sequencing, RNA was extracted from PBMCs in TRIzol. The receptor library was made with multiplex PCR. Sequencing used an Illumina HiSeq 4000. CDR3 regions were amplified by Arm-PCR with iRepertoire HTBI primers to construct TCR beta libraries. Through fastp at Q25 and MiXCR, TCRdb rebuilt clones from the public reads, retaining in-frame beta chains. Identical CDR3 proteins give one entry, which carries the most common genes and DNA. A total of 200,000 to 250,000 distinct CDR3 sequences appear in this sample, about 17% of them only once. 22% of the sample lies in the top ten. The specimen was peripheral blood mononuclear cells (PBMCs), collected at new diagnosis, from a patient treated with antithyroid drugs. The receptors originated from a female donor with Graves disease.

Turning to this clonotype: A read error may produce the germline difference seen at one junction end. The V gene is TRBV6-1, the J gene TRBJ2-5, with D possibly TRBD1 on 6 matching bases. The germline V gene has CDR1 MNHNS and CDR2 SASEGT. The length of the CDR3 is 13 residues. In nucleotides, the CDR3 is TGTGCCAGCAGTGTCCCTTTGGGGGCCTTGCAGGACTTC. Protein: CASSVPLGALQDF.

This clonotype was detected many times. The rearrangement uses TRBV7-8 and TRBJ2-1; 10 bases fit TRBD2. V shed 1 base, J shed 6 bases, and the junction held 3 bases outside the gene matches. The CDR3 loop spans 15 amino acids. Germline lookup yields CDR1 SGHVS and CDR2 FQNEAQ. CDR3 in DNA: TGTGCCAGCAGCTTAGTCCTAGCGGGAGTCAATGAGCAGTTCTTC. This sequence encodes CASSLVLAGVNEQFF.

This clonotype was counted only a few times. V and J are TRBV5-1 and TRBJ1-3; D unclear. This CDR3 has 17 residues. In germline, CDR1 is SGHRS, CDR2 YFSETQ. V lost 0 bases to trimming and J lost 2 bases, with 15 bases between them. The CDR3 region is CASSLGGPPATGNTIYF. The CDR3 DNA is TGCGCCAGCAGCTTGGGGGGTCCCCCGGCAACTGGAAACACCATATATTTT. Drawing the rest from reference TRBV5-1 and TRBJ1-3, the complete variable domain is KAGVTQTPRYLIKTRGQQVTLSCSPISGHRSVSWYQQTPGQGLQFLFEYFSETQRNKGNFPGRFSGRQFSNSRSEMNVSTLELGDSALYLCASSLGGPPATGNTIYFGEGSWLTVV.

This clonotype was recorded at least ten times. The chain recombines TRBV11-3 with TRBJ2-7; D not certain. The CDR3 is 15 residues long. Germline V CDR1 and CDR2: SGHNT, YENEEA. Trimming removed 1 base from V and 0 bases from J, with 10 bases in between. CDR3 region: CASSLVWASSYEQYF. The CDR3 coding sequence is TGTGCCAGCAGCTTAGTTTGGGCCAGCTCCTACGAGCAGTACTTC.

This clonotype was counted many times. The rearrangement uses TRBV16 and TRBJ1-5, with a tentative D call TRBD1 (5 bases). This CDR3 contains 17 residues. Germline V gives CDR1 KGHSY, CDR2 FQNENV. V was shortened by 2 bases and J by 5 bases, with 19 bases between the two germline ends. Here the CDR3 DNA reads TGTGCCAGCAGCCAAGCCTTACGAGGCAGGGCTCATCAGCCCCAGCATTTT. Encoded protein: CASSQALRGRAHQPQHF.

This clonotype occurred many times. The CDR3 protein is CASSPPSGYQETQYF. The DNA of the CDR3 is TGTGCCAGCAGCCCCCCCAGCGGGTACCAAGAGACCCAGTACTTC. The J gene is TRBJ2-5, the V gene TRBV18; TRBD2 might be the D (6 bases). Trimming took off 8 bases at V and 0 bases at J, with 16 bases between the two ends. The CDR3 consists of 15 residues. CDR1 is KGHSH, CDR2 LQKENI, per germline. The full variable domain, its missing parts supplied by reference TRBV18 and TRBJ2-5, is NAGVMQNPRHLVRRRGQEARLRCSPMKGHSHVYWYRQLPEEGLKFMVYLQKENIIDESGMPKERFSAEFPKEGPSILRIQQVVRGDSAAYFCASSPPSGYQETQYFGPGTRLLVL.

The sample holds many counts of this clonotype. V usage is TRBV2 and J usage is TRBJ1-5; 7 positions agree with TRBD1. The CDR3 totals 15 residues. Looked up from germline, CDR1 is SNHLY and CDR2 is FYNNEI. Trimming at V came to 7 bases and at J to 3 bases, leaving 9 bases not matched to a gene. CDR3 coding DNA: TGTGCCAGCACCGAAGACAGGGCTAACAATCAGCCCCAGCATTTT. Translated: CASTEDRANNQPQHF.

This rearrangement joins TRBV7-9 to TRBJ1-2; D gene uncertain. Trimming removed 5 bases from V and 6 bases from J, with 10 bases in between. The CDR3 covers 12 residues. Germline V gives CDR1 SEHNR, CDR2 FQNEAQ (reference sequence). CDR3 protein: CASSPGMDGYTF. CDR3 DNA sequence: TGTGCCAGCAGCCCTGGGATGGATGGCTACACCTTC.

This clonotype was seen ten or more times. This CDR3 reads CASSSKPFRDRVYNSPLHF. The CDR3, as DNA: TGTGCCAGCAGCTCCAAACCGTTCCGGGACAGGGTTTATAATTCACCCCTCCACTTT. The chain is built from TRBV7-6 and TRBJ1-6; 9 nucleotides match TRBD1. The CDR3 covers 19 residues. Germline CDR1 SGHVS, CDR2 FNYEAQ. Germline trimming cut 4 bases from V and 4 bases from J; bases unmatched to any gene: 14.

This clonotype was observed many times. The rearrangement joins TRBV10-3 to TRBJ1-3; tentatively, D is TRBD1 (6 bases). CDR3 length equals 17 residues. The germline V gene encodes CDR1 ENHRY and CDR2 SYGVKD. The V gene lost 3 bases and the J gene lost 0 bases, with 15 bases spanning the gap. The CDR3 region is CAISEPGAGGSGNTIYF. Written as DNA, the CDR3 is TGTGCCATCAGTGAACCAGGGGCTGGGGGCTCTGGAAACACCATATATTTT.

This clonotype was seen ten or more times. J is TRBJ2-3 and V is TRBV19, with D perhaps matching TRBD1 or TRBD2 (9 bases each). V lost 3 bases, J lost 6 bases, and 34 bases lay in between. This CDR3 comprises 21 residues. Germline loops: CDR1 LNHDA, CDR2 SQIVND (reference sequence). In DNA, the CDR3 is TGTGCCAGTAGTATGACCAATGGACAGGGGCGGGGGGGCACACAGATGGATACGCAGTATTTT. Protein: CASSMTNGQGRGGTQMDTQYF. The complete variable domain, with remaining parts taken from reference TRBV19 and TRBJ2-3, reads DGGITQSPKYLFRKEGQNVTLSCEQNLNHDAMYWYRQDPGQGLRLIYYSQIVNDFQKGDIAEGYSVSREKKESFPLTVTSAQKNPTAFYLCASSMTNGQGRGGTQMDTQYFGPGTRLTVL.

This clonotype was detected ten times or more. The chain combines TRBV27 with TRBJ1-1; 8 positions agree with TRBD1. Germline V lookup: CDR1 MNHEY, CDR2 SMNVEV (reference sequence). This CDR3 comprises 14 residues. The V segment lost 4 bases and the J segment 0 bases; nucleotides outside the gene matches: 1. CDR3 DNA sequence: TGTGCCAGCAGTTGGACAGGGATGAACACTGAAGCTTTCTTT. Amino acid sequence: CASSWTGMNTEAFF.

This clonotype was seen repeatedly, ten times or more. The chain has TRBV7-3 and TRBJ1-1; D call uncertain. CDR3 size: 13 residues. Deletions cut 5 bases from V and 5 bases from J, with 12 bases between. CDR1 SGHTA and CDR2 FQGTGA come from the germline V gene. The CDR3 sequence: CASSLSSETEAFF. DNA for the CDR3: TGTGCCAGCAGCCTAAGTTCTGAAACTGAAGCTTTCTTT. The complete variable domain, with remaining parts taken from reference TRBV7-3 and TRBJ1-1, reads GAGVSQTPSNKVTEKGKYVELRCDPISGHTALYWYRQSLGQGPEFLIYFQGTGAADDSGLPNDRFFAVRPEGSVSTLKIQRTERGDSAVYLCASSLSSETEAFFGQGTRLTVV.

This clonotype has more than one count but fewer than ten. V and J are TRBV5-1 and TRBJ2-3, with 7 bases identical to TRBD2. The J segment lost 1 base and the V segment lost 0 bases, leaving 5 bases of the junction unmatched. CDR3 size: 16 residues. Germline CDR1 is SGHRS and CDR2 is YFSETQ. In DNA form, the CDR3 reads TGCGCCAGCAGCTTGGAGGGAGGGGACGGCACAGATACGCAGTATTTT. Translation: CASSLEGGDGTDTQYF.

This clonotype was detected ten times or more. CDR3: CATSDLAVSTSAPGWVTGELFF. DNA for the CDR3: TGTGCCACCAGTGATTTGGCCGTATCGACTAGCGCCCCTGGTTGGGTCACCGGGGAGCTGTTTTTT. The rearrangement links TRBV24-1 to TRBJ2-2; 8 bases are a match to TRBD2. Looked up from germline, CDR1 is KGHDR and CDR2 is SFDVKD. V trimming: 0 bases; J trimming: 4 bases; junction bases outside the gene matches: 21. This CDR3 spans 22 amino acids.

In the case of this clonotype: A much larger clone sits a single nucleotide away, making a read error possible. CDR3 amino acids: CASSGLDGGTQYF. CDR3 bases: TGTGCCAGCTCCGGACTAGATGGGGGGACCCAGTACTTC. The rearrangement links TRBV18 to TRBJ2-5; 7 bases align to TRBD2. Germline values: CDR1 KGHSH, CDR2 LQKENI. Trimming cost V 6 bases and J 7 bases; bases outside gene matches: 8. The length of the CDR3 is 13 residues.

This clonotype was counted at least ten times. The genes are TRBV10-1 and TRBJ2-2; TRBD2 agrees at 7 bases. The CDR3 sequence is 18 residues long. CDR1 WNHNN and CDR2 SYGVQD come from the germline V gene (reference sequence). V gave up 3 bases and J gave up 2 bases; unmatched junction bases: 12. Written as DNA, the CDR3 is TGCGCCAGCAGTGACCCCTCTCTAGCGGATTTTAACACCGGGGAGCTGTTTTTT. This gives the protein CASSDPSLADFNTGELFF.

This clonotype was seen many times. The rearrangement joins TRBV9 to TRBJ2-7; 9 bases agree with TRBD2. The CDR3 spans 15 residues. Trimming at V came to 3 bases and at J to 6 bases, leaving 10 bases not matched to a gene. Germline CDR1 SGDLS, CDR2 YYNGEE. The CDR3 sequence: CASSETSGDFSEQYF. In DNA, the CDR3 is TGTGCCAGCAGCGAGACTAGCGGAGATTTTAGCGAGCAGTACTTC.

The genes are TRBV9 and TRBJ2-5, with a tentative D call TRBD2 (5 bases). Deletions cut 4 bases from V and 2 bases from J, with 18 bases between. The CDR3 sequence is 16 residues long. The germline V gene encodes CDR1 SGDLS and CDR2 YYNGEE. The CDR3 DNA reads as TGTGCCAGCAGCACCTTTCCGGGGAGCTTTCAAGAGACCCAGTACTTC. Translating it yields CASSTFPGSFQETQYF.

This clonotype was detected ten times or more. CDR3 sequence (DNA): TGTGCCAGCAGTTTGTTGTTGACCCTCCACTTT. Translated: CASSLLLTLHF. The gene calls are TRBV12-3 or TRBV12-4 and TRBJ1-6, with D uncertain. V dropped 3 bases and J dropped 14 bases, with 8 bases sitting between them. This CDR3 contains 11 residues.

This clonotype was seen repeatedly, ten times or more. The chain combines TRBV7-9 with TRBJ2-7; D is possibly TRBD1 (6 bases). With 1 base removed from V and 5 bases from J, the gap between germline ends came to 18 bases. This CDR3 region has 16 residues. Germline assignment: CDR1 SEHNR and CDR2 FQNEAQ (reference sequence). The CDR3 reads CASSLEWRQGYNEQYF. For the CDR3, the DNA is TGTGCCAGCAGCTTAGAATGGAGGCAGGGGTATAACGAGCAGTACTTC.

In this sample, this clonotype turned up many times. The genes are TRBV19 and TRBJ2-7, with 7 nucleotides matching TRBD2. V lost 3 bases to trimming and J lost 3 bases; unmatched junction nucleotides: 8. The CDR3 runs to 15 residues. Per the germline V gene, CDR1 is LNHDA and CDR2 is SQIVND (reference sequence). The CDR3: CASSIKGGSNYEQYF. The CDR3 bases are TGTGCCAGTAGTATCAAAGGCGGGAGTAACTACGAGCAGTACTTC.

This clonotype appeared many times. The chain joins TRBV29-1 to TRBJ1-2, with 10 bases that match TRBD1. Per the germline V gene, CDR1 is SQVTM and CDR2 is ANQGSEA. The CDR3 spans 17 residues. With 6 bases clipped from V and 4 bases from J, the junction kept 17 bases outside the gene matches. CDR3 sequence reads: CSVPIGTGARRAYGYTF. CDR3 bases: TGCAGCGTACCAATTGGGACAGGGGCCAGAAGGGCCTATGGCTACACCTTC.

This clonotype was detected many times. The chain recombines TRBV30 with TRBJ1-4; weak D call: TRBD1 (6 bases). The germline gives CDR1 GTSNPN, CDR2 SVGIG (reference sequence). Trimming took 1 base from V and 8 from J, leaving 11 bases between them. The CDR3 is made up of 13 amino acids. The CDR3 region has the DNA TGTGCCTGGAGTGGGGGACATTGGGAAAAACTGTTTTTT. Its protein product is CAWSGGHWEKLFF.